These 23 T cell receptor beta chains originate from one sample sequenced in a study of T cell repertoires in cytomegalovirus infection (dated by TCRdb to the late 2010s). The listed sequencing device is Illumina HiSeq 1500. Using fastp at Q25 and MiXCR, TCRdb reprocessed the public reads and kept productive beta chains. All rows with the same CDR3 protein become a single entry with the most common DNA and genes. In all, the sample holds about 130,000 distinct CDR3 sequences, and 30% to 40% of those were seen once. Under 65% of the sample is taken by the ten largest. The treatment or condition label, read with the paper, signifies: in vitro stimulation with specific CMV peptide epitopes to enrich CMV-specific T cells. No antigens are known for them. Sequences were derived from CD8+ T cells from cultured PBMCs, sampled from culture after CMV antigen stimulation. These receptors were obtained from a human donor in good health (CMV status not recorded). Some clones in this sample may be carry-over from other donors' samples.

This clonotype was seen many times. The genes are TRBV6-1 and TRBJ1-6; 8 positions match TRBD1. Germline lookup yields CDR1 MNHNS and CDR2 SASEGT. Trimming at V came to 1 base and at J to 9 bases, leaving 5 bases not matched to a gene. CDR3 length: 15 amino acids. This CDR3 is CASSEEDRAASPLHF. The CDR3 bases are TGTGCCAGCAGTGAAGAGGACAGGGCGGCTTCACCCCTCCACTTT.

This clonotype occurred a few times. The chain couples TRBV5-1 to TRBJ1-2, with 7 positions matching TRBD1. Trimming removed 4 bases from V and 8 bases from J; junction bases left unmatched: 11. The CDR3 has 14 amino acids. Germline-derived CDR1 and CDR2 are SGHRS and YFSETQ. This chain's CDR3 is CASSGGQMGKGYTF. CDR3 DNA: TGCGCCAGCAGCGGGGGACAGATGGGTAAGGGCTACACCTTC.

V usage is TRBV20-1 and J usage is TRBJ1-5, with TRBD1 as a possible D gene (6 bases). CDR1 is DFQATT and CDR2 is SNEGSKA in the germline V gene (reference sequence). CDR3 length: 16 amino acids. V was cut by 2 bases and J by 1 base, with 15 bases left in between. CDR3 sequence (DNA): TGCAGTGCTAGACGGGGGGCAGGTGTAAGCAATCAGCCCCAGCATTTT. It translates to CSARRGAGVSNQPQHF.

This clonotype was seen a few times. This chain uses TRBV3-1 with TRBJ2-3; 7 bases are a match to TRBD1. CDR1 is LGHDT, CDR2 YNNKEL, per germline (reference sequence). This CDR3 spans 16 amino acids. Trimming at V came to 2 bases and at J to 2 bases, leaving 7 bases not matched to a gene. Here the CDR3 reads CASSQFGTEVTDTQYF. CDR3 nucleotide sequence: TGTGCCAGCAGCCAATTTGGGACAGAAGTCACAGATACGCAGTATTTT.

The CDR3 coding sequence is TGTGCCAGCAAGGGAAACACGGGGTCTTTCAATTTCAATTCACCCCTCCACTTT. Translated: CASKGNTGSFNFNSPLHF. V gene TRBV2 combines with J gene TRBJ1-6; D not certain. From germline, CDR1 is SNHLY and CDR2 FYNNEI. V lost 7 bases to trimming and J lost 7 bases, with 26 bases between them. The CDR3 covers 18 residues.

The chain recombines TRBV4-3 with TRBJ1-4; D gene unclear. The CDR3 runs to 14 residues. The germline V gene has CDR1 LGHNA and CDR2 YSLEER. V was pared by 6 bases and J by 0 bases, with 8 bases between. CDR3 amino acids: CASSPSTTNEKLFF. Written as DNA, the CDR3 is TGCGCCAGCAGTCCTTCCACAACTAATGAAAAACTGTTTTTT.

This chain uses TRBV27 with TRBJ1-5; D is unclear. There are 15 residues in the CDR3. V lost 0 bases and J lost 9, with 15 bases in between. Germline V CDR1 and CDR2: MNHEY, SMNVEV (reference sequence). CDR3 region: CASSLSGTPFGPQHF. The CDR3 region has the DNA TGTGCCAGCAGTTTATCGGGCACACCATTCGGGCCCCAGCATTTT.

The chain has TRBV14 and TRBJ2-7, with TRBD1 matching over 8 bases. The V gene's germline CDR1 is SGHDN and CDR2 FVKESK. This CDR3 region has 16 residues. Germline trimming cut 1 base from V and 5 bases from J; bases unmatched to any gene: 10. DNA of the CDR3: TGTGCCAGCAGCCAAGTCCTGGGACAGGATTTTCACGAGCAGTACTTC. Translated: CASSQVLGQDFHEQYF.

This clonotype was picked up a small number of times. J is TRBJ2-7 and V is TRBV19; D remains ambiguous. The germline V gene encodes CDR1 LNHDA and CDR2 SQIVND (reference sequence). The CDR3 is 14 residues long. V was clipped by 7 bases and J by 1 base, with 14 bases between them. The CDR3 nucleotides read TGTGCCAGTAAGGAGACCGCCGGATCCTACGAGCAGTACTTC. It encodes CASKETAGSYEQYF. The variable domain in full, completed from reference TRBV19 and TRBJ2-7, reads DGGITQSPKYLFRKEGQNVTLSCEQNLNHDAMYWYRQDPGQGLRLIYYSQIVNDFQKGDIAEGYSVSREKKESFPLTVTSAQKNPTAFYLCASKETAGSYEQYFGPGTRLTVT.

The table lists this clonotype with many counts. The gene calls are TRBV4-1 and TRBJ1-1, with D possibly matching TRBD1 (6 bases). The V and J ends lost 0 bases and 1 base respectively, with 6 bases between them. The germline V gene has CDR1 MGHRA and CDR2 YSYEKL. The CDR3 has 14 residues. The CDR3 here is CASSQDRGNTEAFF. CDR3 nucleotides: TGCGCCAGCAGCCAAGACAGGGGGAACACTGAAGCTTTCTTT.

This chain links TRBV7-3 with TRBJ2-7, with 7 bases aligning to TRBD2. This CDR3 has 16 amino acids. Germline V CDR1 and CDR2: SGHTA, FQGTGA. J lost 0 bases, V lost 2 bases, and 7 bases had no gene match. The CDR3 nucleotides read TGTGCCAGCAGCTTATCGGGTAGCGGGTCCTCCTACGAGCAGTACTTC. As protein: CASSLSGSGSSYEQYF.

The chain couples TRBV19 to TRBJ2-2; D may match TRBD1 or TRBD2 (5 bases each). There are 18 residues in the CDR3. The V and J ends lost 3 bases and 5 bases respectively, with 22 bases between them. The germline gives CDR1 LNHDA, CDR2 SQIVND (reference sequence). The CDR3: CASSIQDGAIFITGELFF. In DNA, the CDR3 is TGTGCCAGTAGTATTCAGGACGGGGCCATTTTTATAACCGGGGAGCTGTTTTTT.

This clonotype occurred many times. This chain links TRBV4-3 with TRBJ1-5; D uncertain. CDR1 and CDR2 from the germline V gene are LGHNA and YSLEER. The germline V and J ends were trimmed by 0 bases and 1 base, with 10 bases remaining between them. CDR3 size: 16 residues. This CDR3 reads CASSQDHGGSNQPQHF. The CDR3 nucleotides are TGCGCCAGCAGCCAAGATCATGGTGGGAGCAATCAGCCCCAGCATTTT.

The genes are TRBV4-1 and TRBJ2-1; TRBD1 is a possible D gene (7 bases). Germline V gene data show CDR1 as MGHRA and CDR2 as YSYEKL. This CDR3 comprises 15 residues. Between the trimmed V and J ends, which lost 0 bases and 2 bases, there was a span of 8 bases. The CDR3 region has the DNA TGCGCCAGCAGCCAAGACAGGGGGGCCTACAATGAGCAGTTCTTC. It translates to CASSQDRGAYNEQFF.

V and J are TRBV7-8 and TRBJ2-2, with 12 bases that match TRBD2. The V segment lost 7 bases and the J segment 0 bases; nucleotides outside the gene matches: 9. Germline V lookup: CDR1 SGHVS, CDR2 FQNEAQ. CDR3 length: 18 residues. The CDR3 DNA is TGTGCCAGCACCCTTGGTACTAGCGGGGGGACGAACACCGGGGAGCTGTTTTTT. Translating it yields CASTLGTSGGTNTGELFF.

V usage is TRBV2 and J usage is TRBJ1-5; possible D gene TRBD1, 6 bases. From germline, CDR1 is SNHLY and CDR2 FYNNEI. The CDR3 spans 15 residues. V shed 4 bases and J shed 6 bases, with 16 bases lying between them. The CDR3 DNA follows: TGTGCCAGCAGTGTAGGGGGGAATTTTCCTCAGCCCCAGCATTTT. Its protein product is CASSVGGNFPQPQHF.

This clonotype turned up a few times. V is TRBV7-8 and J is TRBJ2-1, with D possibly TRBD2 on 5 matching bases. This CDR3 spans 19 amino acids. V gave up 4 bases and J gave up 4 bases, with 26 bases separating them. Germline V gene sequence: CDR1 SGHVS, CDR2 FQNEAQ. The chain's CDR3 is CASSSVLGWGVLGYNEQFF. The CDR3 bases are TGTGCCAGCAGCTCCGTACTGGGTTGGGGAGTGTTGGGGTACAATGAGCAGTTCTTC.

This clonotype came up many times. The V call is TRBV7-9, the J call TRBJ2-1, with TRBD1 as a possible D gene (6 bases). Germline V CDR1 and CDR2: SEHNR, FQNEAQ (reference sequence). The CDR3 sequence is 16 residues long. Trimming cost V 2 bases and J 0 bases, with 11 bases left between them. CDR3 sequence (DNA): TGTGCCAGCAGCTTAAGGGGACAAGGCTCCTACAATGAGCAGTTCTTC. Translating it yields CASSLRGQGSYNEQFF.

This clonotype was observed a handful of times. The CDR3 DNA sequence: TGTGCCAGCAGTTTAGCACAGGGGGCCCATGGCTACACCTTC. Its protein is CASSLAQGAHGYTF. The gene calls are TRBV12-3 or TRBV12-4 and TRBJ1-2, with TRBD1 matching over 9 bases. After removal of 0 bases from V and 6 bases from J, the junction contained 2 bases not matched to a gene. The CDR3 is 14 residues long.

This clonotype was recorded many times. The chain joins TRBV28 to TRBJ1-2; TRBD1 matches 9 bases. Trimming cost V 5 bases and J 7 bases; bases outside gene matches: 11. Germline CDR1 and CDR2: MDHEN and SYDVKM. This CDR3 is 15 amino acids long. The CDR3 DNA reads TGTGCCAGCAGTAAAGAGGGGACAGGGCAGCTTGGCTACACCTTC. Residues: CASSKEGTGQLGYTF.

V usage is TRBV2 and J usage is TRBJ2-7; D is unresolved. With 3 bases removed from V and 4 bases from J, the gap between germline ends came to 7 bases. The CDR3 covers 12 residues. CDR1 SNHLY and CDR2 FYNNEI come from the germline V gene. Written as DNA, the CDR3 is TGTGCCAGCAGTGATTTTTCTTACGAGCAGTACTTC. Its protein is CASSDFSYEQYF.

This rearrangement joins TRBV7-9 to TRBJ2-5, with TRBD1 matching 8 bases. Germline values: CDR1 SEHNR, CDR2 FQNEAQ (reference sequence). The junction had 1 base not matched to a gene; V was cut back by 4 bases and J by 0 bases. CDR3 size: 14 residues. The chain's CDR3 is CASSWTGNQETQYF. DNA for the CDR3: TGTGCCAGCAGCTGGACAGGGAACCAAGAGACCCAGTACTTC.

The J gene is TRBJ1-5, the V gene TRBV19; D is perhaps TRBD1 (5 bases). Trimming shortened V by 9 bases and J by 5 bases, and 14 bases separated the two germline ends. Germline lookup yields CDR1 LNHDA and CDR2 SQIVND (reference sequence). CDR3 length: 13 residues. This CDR3 reads CASGSGFYQPQHF. The CDR3 bases are TGTGCCAGCGGGTCAGGGTTCTATCAGCCCCAGCATTTT.